Presented here are 28 T cell receptor beta chains from one specimen sequenced in a study of blood T cell repertoires in COVID-19. Clones were read by immunoSEQ multiplex PCR, and TCRdb kept only the in-frame ones, dropping some. This repertoire shows about 270,000 clones, about nine tenths found once; its top ten account for approximately 9.8%. The sample was peripheral blood. The source is a man aged 35 to 55 who had recovered from COVID-19.

This clone was observed once. This chain joins TRBV12-3 or TRBV12-4 and TRBJ1-1, with D possibly being TRBD1 (6 bases). The length of the CDR3 is 13 residues. V was shortened by 5 bases and J by 6 bases, with 13 bases between the two germline ends. This chain's CDR3 is CASSAGVRAEAFF. The CDR3, as DNA: TGTGCCAGCAGTGCAGGGGTTAGGGCTGAAGCTTTCTTT.

The rearrangement joins TRBV5-4 to TRBJ2-1; D possibly corresponds to TRBD2 (7 bases). The CDR3 extends over 17 amino acids. The germline CDR1 and CDR2 sequences are SGHNT and YYREEE (reference sequence). Trimming left V 2 bases short and J 0 bases short, with 15 bases between. Written as DNA, the CDR3 is TGTGCCAGCAGCTTAGGACTAGGGGGGGCCTCCTACAATGAGCAGTTCTTC. Protein product: CASSLGLGGASYNEQFF.

CDR3 residues: CASSPGLRCGGGNQPQHF. In DNA form, the CDR3 reads TGTGCCAGCAGTCCAGGGCTAAGATGCGGCGGGGGCAATCAGCCCCAGCATTTT. This rearrangement joins TRBV3-1 (or the pseudogene TRBV3-2) to TRBJ1-5; D might be TRBD1 (5 bases). From germline, CDR1 is LGHDT and CDR2 YNNKEL (reference sequence). The V end was cut by 6 bases, the J end by 2 bases, with 23 bases between. The CDR3 sequence is 18 residues long.

The V gene is TRBV7-2, the J gene TRBJ2-6; 7 bases are a match to TRBD1. V lost 3 bases and J lost 0; bases outside the gene matches: 8. Germline CDR1 is SGHTA and CDR2 is FQGNSA. The CDR3 is 18 residues long. This chain's CDR3 is CASSFNRQGYSGANVLTF. In nucleotides, the CDR3 is TGTGCCAGCAGCTTCAACCGACAGGGATACTCTGGGGCCAACGTCCTGACTTTC.

The rearrangement links TRBV5-1 to TRBJ2-1, with a possible D match to TRBD2 (6 bases). CDR1 and CDR2 (germline): SGHRS, YFSETQ. V was pared by 5 bases and J by 9 bases, with 30 bases between. CDR3 length: 18 amino acids. DNA for the CDR3: TGCGCCAGCAGTACAATCCCCCGGGGACCTAGGAGGGGTTTTGAGCAGTTCTTC. This translates into CASSTIPRGPRRGFEQFF.

This chain joins TRBV6-1 and TRBJ2-2; 13 bases match TRBD2. Germline loops: CDR1 MNHNS, CDR2 SASEGT. CDR3 length equals 17 residues. Trimming at V came to 4 bases and at J to 2 bases, leaving 4 bases not matched to a gene. The CDR3 DNA reads as TGTGCCAGCAGTGCGACGGGACTAGCGGGAAACACCGGGGAGCTGTTTTTT. Protein: CASSATGLAGNTGELFF.

The CDR3: CASVFAGTAYEQYF. The CDR3 region has the DNA TGTGCCAGCGTTTTCGCGGGGACTGCCTACGAGCAGTACTTC. The chain recombines TRBV7-2 with TRBJ2-7; D is possibly TRBD2 (6 bases). V dropped 8 bases and J dropped 2 bases, with 16 bases sitting between them. This CDR3 contains 14 residues. Germline lookup yields CDR1 SGHTA and CDR2 FQGNSA.

This rearrangement joins TRBV27 to TRBJ1-2; 11 positions agree with TRBD1. In germline, CDR1 is MNHEY, CDR2 SMNVEV (reference sequence). Losses at the gene ends were 5 bases for V and 4 bases for J; bases not matched to a gene: 6. The CDR3 totals 15 residues. This CDR3 reads CASSPGQGAFYGYTF. The CDR3 region has the DNA TGTGCCAGCAGTCCCGGACAGGGGGCCTTCTATGGCTACACCTTC.

The chain has TRBV10-3 and TRBJ1-2, with D possibly TRBD1 on 6 matching bases. CDR1 is ENHRY and CDR2 is SYGVKD in the germline V gene. V gave up 0 bases and J gave up 0 bases, with 11 bases separating them. The CDR3 is 16 amino acids. The CDR3 sequence is CAISESLRTANYGYTF. Here the CDR3 DNA reads TGTGCCATCAGTGAGTCCTTGCGGACAGCTAACTATGGCTACACCTTC.

Turning to this clone: Mismatch with germline at one junction end may stem from a read error. The V and J genes are TRBV7-6 and TRBJ2-7, with D maybe TRBD2 (5 bases). Germline V gene lookup returns CDR1 SGHVS and CDR2 FNYEAQ. The length of the CDR3 is 13 residues. CDR3 nucleotides: TGTGCCAGCAGCTTACTTGTTCGGAGACTACCTGACTTC. Its translation is CASSLLVRRLPDF. The full variable domain, completed using reference TRBV7-6 and TRBJ2-7, is GAGVSQSPRYKVTKRGQDVALRCDPISGHVSLYWYRQALGQGPEFLTYFNYEAQQDKSGLPNDRFSAERPEGSISTLTIQRTEQRDSAMYRCASSLLVRRLPDFGPGTRLTVT.

The rearrangement uses TRBV6-6 and TRBJ2-7; no reliable D call. The CDR3 is made up of 15 amino acids. The germline V and J ends were trimmed by 6 bases and 1 base, with 16 bases remaining between them. Germline values: CDR1 MNHNY, CDR2 SVGAGI (reference sequence). The CDR3 sequence: CASSTTTMTSYEQYF. For the CDR3, the DNA is TGTGCCAGCAGCACGACCACAATGACTTCCTACGAGCAGTACTTC.

The gene calls are TRBV18 and TRBJ2-5; 13 bases line up with TRBD2. The CDR3 loop spans 16 amino acids. V lost 4 bases and J lost 5; bases outside the gene matches: 7. Germline CDR1 reads KGHSH; CDR2 reads LQKENI. In DNA, the CDR3 is TGTGCCAGCTCACGCCTACTAGCGGGGGGGCCCGAGACCCAGTACTTC. Translated, it gives CASSRLLAGGPETQYF.

The CDR3 here is CASSFPVAGLTDTQYF. CDR3 DNA: TGTGCCAGCAGCTTCCCAGTAGCGGGTCTCACAGATACGCAGTATTTT. The chain links TRBV7-9 to TRBJ2-3; the match to TRBD2 covers 7 bases. CDR3 length equals 16 residues. The germline V gene encodes CDR1 SEHNR and CDR2 FQNEAQ (reference sequence). The V segment lost 3 bases and the J segment 2 bases; nucleotides outside the gene matches: 8.

This sequence joins TRBV5-4 and TRBJ2-3; D unresolved. Trimming stripped 7 bases from V and 2 bases from J, with 14 bases between. Germline CDR1 reads SGHNT; CDR2 reads YYREEE (reference sequence). The CDR3 is 14 residues long. CDR3: CASVAERSTDTQYF. The DNA of the CDR3 is TGTGCCAGCGTGGCGGAGAGGTCCACAGATACGCAGTATTTT.

V usage is TRBV5-1 and J usage is TRBJ1-2, with 10 bases aligning to TRBD1. Trimming at V came to 4 bases and at J to 6 bases, leaving 3 bases not matched to a gene. CDR3 length: 13 amino acids. CDR1 SGHRS and CDR2 YFSETQ come from the germline V gene. The CDR3 nucleotides read TGCGCCAGCAGCCCGGGGACAGGGGATGGCTACACCTTC. This sequence encodes CASSPGTGDGYTF.

The chain is built from TRBV28 and TRBJ1-1, with a possible D match to TRBD1 (6 bases). V shed 8 bases and J shed 11 bases, with 18 bases lying between them. The CDR3 runs 12 residues. Germline V gene lookup returns CDR1 MDHEN and CDR2 SYDVKM. CDR3 sequence: CASRKSGGAAFF. DNA of the CDR3: TGTGCCAGCCGTAAAAGCGGGGGGGCGGCTTTCTTT. Supplemented by reference TRBV28 and TRBJ1-1, the full variable domain reads DVKVTQSSRYLVKRTGEKVFLECVQDMDHENMFWYRQDPGLGLRLIYFSYDVKMKEKGDIPEGYSVSREKKERFSLILESASTNQTSMYLCASRKSGGAAFFGQGTRLTVV.

V and J are TRBV6-4 and TRBJ1-6; D possibly corresponds to TRBD1 (5 bases). CDR1 is MRHNA, CDR2 SNTAGT, per germline. V was shortened by 2 bases and J by 10 bases, with 15 bases between the two germline ends. This CDR3 contains 15 residues. The CDR3 nucleotides read TGTGCCAGCAGTGACCGAGGAGGGAGGGGATCACCCCTCCACTTT. Its translation: CASSDRGGRGSPLHF.

This clone was seen a few times. The chain is built from TRBV27 and TRBJ1-2, with 7 bases fitting TRBD1. Germline trimming cut 3 bases from V and 6 bases from J; bases unmatched to any gene: 4. Germline V gene sequence: CDR1 MNHEY, CDR2 SMNVEV (reference sequence). This CDR3 region has 13 residues. The DNA of the CDR3 is TGTGCCAGCAGTTTGGGACAGCGCGATGGCTACACCTTC. It is translated as CASSLGQRDGYTF.

The chain uses TRBV10-3 and TRBJ2-5, with a weak D call TRBD1 (5 bases). The CDR3 consists of 14 residues. Germline lookup yields CDR1 ENHRY and CDR2 SYGVKD. Deletions cut 0 bases from V and 4 bases from J, with 9 bases between. The CDR3 nucleotides read TGTGCCATCAGTGAGTCTGTGGGGCCAGAGACCCAGTACTTC. This translates into CAISESVGPETQYF.

This CDR3 is CASSSYASGRSSYEQYF. CDR3 DNA: TGTGCCAGCAGCTCATATGCTAGCGGGAGATCCTCCTACGAGCAGTACTTC. The chain combines TRBV5-5 with TRBJ2-7; 10 positions agree with TRBD2. V lost 3 bases and J lost 0; bases outside the gene matches: 9. CDR1 SGHKS and CDR2 YYEKEE come from the germline V gene (reference sequence). This CDR3 region has 17 residues.

The chain combines TRBV6-2 or TRBV6-3 with TRBJ2-5, with 10 bases identical to TRBD2. The trim removed 2 bases at V and 4 bases at J, leaving 1 base unmatched. CDR1 is MNHEY and CDR2 is SVGEGT in the germline V gene. There are 14 residues in the CDR3. The CDR3 region is CASSYASGRETQYF. The CDR3 coding sequence is TGTGCCAGCAGTTACGCTAGCGGGAGAGAGACCCAGTACTTC.

The V and J genes are TRBV7-6 and TRBJ2-7; 9 positions agree with TRBD2. Germline V gene lookup returns CDR1 SGHVS and CDR2 FNYEAQ. The J segment lost 4 bases and the V segment lost 1 base, leaving 5 bases of the junction unmatched. CDR3 length equals 15 residues. The CDR3, as DNA: TGTGCCAGCAGCTTAGGCGGCCTAGCGGGGTACGAGCAGTACTTC. Its translation is CASSLGGLAGYEQYF.

The rearrangement uses TRBV6-6 and TRBJ2-1, with 7 nucleotides matching TRBD1. Germline lookup yields CDR1 MNHNY and CDR2 SVGAGI (reference sequence). Trimming took 4 bases from V and 6 from J; bases not matched to a gene: 3. The CDR3 spans 13 residues. The CDR3 nucleotides read TGTGCCAGCAGTTTGACAGGGTCCAATGAGCAGTTCTTC. It codes for CASSLTGSNEQFF.

The chain recombines TRBV7-6 with TRBJ1-5; D remains ambiguous. Trimming shortened V by 5 bases and J by 9 bases, and 11 bases separated the two germline ends. CDR3 length equals 12 residues. Germline lookup yields CDR1 SGHVS and CDR2 FNYEAQ. The CDR3 nucleotides are TGTGCCAGCAGCCTGCGGGGAGGGCCCCAGCATTTT. Amino acids: CASSLRGGPQHF.

V is TRBV4-3 and J is TRBJ1-4; 9 nucleotides line up with TRBD1. With 0 bases clipped from V and 1 base from J, the junction kept 3 bases outside the gene matches. CDR3 length: 17 residues. The germline V gene encodes CDR1 LGHNA and CDR2 YSLEER. As DNA, the CDR3 is TGCGCCAGCAGCCAAGAGGGGGGACAGGGAACTAATGAAAAACTGTTTTTT. Its translation is CASSQEGGQGTNEKLFF.

This clone was counted only a few times. CDR3 region: CASSLGAESSYEQYF. CDR3 DNA sequence: TGTGCCAGCAGTTTAGGAGCGGAAAGCTCCTACGAGCAGTACTTC. The V gene is TRBV27, the J gene TRBJ2-7; D possibly corresponds to TRBD2 (5 bases). This CDR3 has 15 amino acids. Germline V gene sequence: CDR1 MNHEY, CDR2 SMNVEV (reference sequence). With 2 bases removed from V and 0 bases from J, the gap between germline ends came to 11 bases.

J is TRBJ2-1 and V is TRBV9; TRBD2 matches at 8 bases. The CDR3 covers 16 residues. The ends lost 3 bases at V and 0 bases at J; junction bases unmatched: 5. Germline CDR1 SGDLS, CDR2 YYNGEE. CDR3 loop: CASSETSASSYNEQFF. CDR3 sequence (DNA): TGTGCCAGCAGCGAGACTAGCGCCAGCTCCTACAATGAGCAGTTCTTC.

J is TRBJ2-7 and V is TRBV7-3; TRBD2 might be the D (6 bases). Germline values: CDR1 SGHTA, CDR2 FQGTGA. The germline V and J ends were trimmed by 5 bases and 5 bases, with 13 bases remaining between them. CDR3 length: 13 residues. The DNA for the CDR3 is TGTGCCAGCAGCCCCCAGTGGGGGGACGAGCAGTACTTC. It encodes CASSPQWGDEQYF.